These 20 T cell receptor beta chains were sequenced from one sample in a study of T cell responses to AZD1222 COVID-19 vaccine. This table comes from immunoSEQ multiplex PCR, and its TCRdb copy is limited to in-frame clones, with some not included. Of 66,000 or so clones detected, more than 65% appear once; the ten largest clones hold more than 20%. Sequencing was performed on peripheral blood, taken on day 0 of MenACWY control vaccination. Receptors originate from an adult in good health.

The chain joins TRBV19 to TRBJ2-6, with unresolved D. V was trimmed by 3 bases and J by 3 bases, leaving 9 bases between them. Germline CDR1 and CDR2: LNHDA and SQIVND (reference sequence). The CDR3 spans 15 residues. In DNA, the CDR3 is TGTGCCAGTAGTATTCAGGCCGGTGGGGCCAACGTCCTGACTTTC. This codes for CASSIQAGGANVLTF.

The V call is TRBV2, the J call TRBJ2-3; no clear D gene. CDR3 size: 15 residues. The ends were cut back, 9 bases at V and 2 bases at J, with 18 bases in the middle. The V gene's germline CDR1 is SNHLY and CDR2 FYNNEI. The CDR3 DNA reads TGTGCCAGTGAGACCCTCGGTAGTCCCACAGATACGCAGTATTTT. Translating gives CASETLGSPTDTQYF.

V gene TRBV6-5 combines with J gene TRBJ2-7; D unclear. Germline lookup yields CDR1 MNHEY and CDR2 SVGAGI. The CDR3 is made up of 13 amino acids. With 5 bases removed from V and 0 bases from J, the gap between germline ends came to 8 bases. The CDR3 sequence: CASSLDPSYEQYF. Written as DNA, the CDR3 is TGTGCCAGCAGTCTGGATCCCTCCTACGAGCAGTACTTC.

In its sample, this clone was seen a few times. V usage is TRBV6-5 and J usage is TRBJ1-1; D uncertain. Trimming removed 6 bases from V and 0 bases from J, with 11 bases in between. The V gene's germline CDR1 is MNHEY and CDR2 SVGAGI. This CDR3 has 14 residues. CDR3 nucleotides: TGTGCCAGCAGGTTAGGGCCCGTGAACACTGAAGCTTTCTTT. Its protein product is CASRLGPVNTEAFF.

A few counts support this clone. The chain combines TRBV29-1 with TRBJ2-1; 8 bases are shared with TRBD1. From germline, CDR1 is SQVTM and CDR2 ANQGSEA. The CDR3 is made up of 18 amino acids. V gave up 4 bases and J gave up 2 bases; unmatched junction bases: 16. The DNA for the CDR3 is TGCAGCGTTGGGGGGGACAGGAGTCAAGAACGAACCTACAATGAGCAGTTCTTC. Encoded protein: CSVGGDRSQERTYNEQFF.

This clone appeared a single time. The rearrangement uses TRBV3-1 (or the pseudogene TRBV3-2) and TRBJ2-3; D is unclear. CDR1 and CDR2 from the germline V gene are LGHDT and YNNKEL (reference sequence). The CDR3 is made up of 12 amino acids. V was trimmed by 1 base and J by 8 bases, leaving 7 bases between them. CDR3 loop: CASSQVMSTQYF. CDR3 DNA: TGTGCCAGCAGCCAAGTTATGAGTACGCAGTATTTT.

In this sample, this clone turned up a few times. The CDR3 sequence is CASSMAQRGMQYF. In DNA form, the CDR3 reads TGTGCCAGTAGTATGGCGCAGAGGGGCATGCAGTACTTC. This chain joins TRBV19 and TRBJ2-7; either TRBD1 or TRBD2 may supply D (5 bases each). V lost 3 bases to trimming and J lost 9 bases, with 15 bases between them. CDR3 size: 13 residues. Germline lookup yields CDR1 LNHDA and CDR2 SQIVND (reference sequence). The full variable domain, its missing parts supplied by reference TRBV19 and TRBJ2-7, is DGGITQSPKYLFRKEGQNVTLSCEQNLNHDAMYWYRQDPGQGLRLIYYSQIVNDFQKGDIAEGYSVSREKKESFPLTVTSAQKNPTAFYLCASSMAQRGMQYFGPGTRLTVT.

This clone was found a few times. This chain connects TRBV7-8 to TRBJ2-1; D remains unclear. CDR3 size: 11 residues. Trimming pared 1 base from V and 9 bases from J, leaving 4 bases between. Germline V gene sequence: CDR1 SGHVS, CDR2 FQNEAQ. The CDR3 region has the DNA TGTGCCAGCAGCTTAGTTGGTGAGCAGTTCTTC. It translates to CASSLVGEQFF.

The J gene is TRBJ2-7, the V gene TRBV6-5; D is possibly TRBD1 or TRBD2 (6 bases each). Germline assignment: CDR1 MNHEY and CDR2 SVGAGI. Trimming shortened V by 7 bases and J by 0 bases, and 10 bases separated the two germline ends. The CDR3 consists of 13 residues. CDR3 protein: CASNREVSYEQYF. CDR3 sequence (DNA): TGTGCCAGCAACAGGGAGGTCTCCTACGAGCAGTACTTC.

This sequence joins TRBV6-5 and TRBJ2-3; 11 bases agree with TRBD1. CDR1 and CDR2 from the germline V gene are MNHEY and SVGAGI. The CDR3 totals 15 residues. The trim removed 10 bases at V and 3 bases at J, leaving 9 bases unmatched. The CDR3 DNA is TGTGCCACCGACCGGACAGGGGGCGAGACAGATACGCAGTATTTT. This sequence encodes CATDRTGGETDTQYF.

The genes are TRBV5-1 and TRBJ1-1; a weak D match, TRBD1 (5 bases). Germline V CDR1 and CDR2: SGHRS, YFSETQ. The CDR3 loop spans 18 amino acids. V was shortened by 2 bases and J by 1 base, with 21 bases between the two germline ends. CDR3 sequence: CASSFNEAGRVGNTEAFF. The CDR3 DNA follows: TGCGCCAGCAGCTTCAATGAGGCAGGGCGAGTGGGGAACACTGAAGCTTTCTTT.

The rearrangement joins TRBV7-2 to TRBJ2-1; the match to TRBD1 covers 7 bases. V lost 2 bases and J lost 10; bases outside the gene matches: 8. In germline, CDR1 is SGHTA, CDR2 FQGNSA. This CDR3 region has 14 residues. The CDR3 reads CASSLTRGLEEQFF. CDR3 in DNA: TGTGCCAGCAGCTTAACGAGGGGGCTCGAGGAGCAGTTCTTC.

This chain uses TRBV29-1 with TRBJ2-5, with unresolved D. Per the germline V gene, CDR1 is SQVTM and CDR2 is ANQGSEA. Trimming stripped 6 bases from V and 3 bases from J, with 5 bases between. CDR3 size: 10 residues. The CDR3 bases are TGCAGCGTATTAGAAGAGACCCAGTACTTC. Protein: CSVLEETQYF.

The rearrangement links TRBV27 to TRBJ1-1; possible D gene TRBD1, 5 bases. The CDR3 is 12 amino acids. V was trimmed by 4 bases and J by 4 bases, leaving 7 bases between them. The germline CDR1 and CDR2 sequences are MNHEY and SMNVEV (reference sequence). The CDR3 DNA reads TGTGCCAGCAGTTCGGGGGGCACTGAAGCTTTCTTT. Translated, it gives CASSSGGTEAFF.

The rearrangement uses TRBV2 and TRBJ2-7; no firm D call. The germline gives CDR1 SNHLY, CDR2 FYNNEI. V was pared by 8 bases and J by 2 bases, with 10 bases between. This CDR3 has 12 residues. The CDR3 reads CASLGQAYEQYF. CDR3 in DNA: TGTGCCAGCTTGGGCCAAGCCTACGAGCAGTACTTC.

The chain joins TRBV28 to TRBJ2-1; possible D gene TRBD1, 6 bases. The CDR3 sequence is 15 residues long. The germline V gene encodes CDR1 MDHEN and CDR2 SYDVKM. V was clipped by 5 bases and J by 8 bases, with 19 bases between them. CDR3 sequence (DNA): TGTGCCAGCAGTGTTCAGGGGACCTCCTTTGATGAGCAGTTCTTC. This sequence encodes CASSVQGTSFDEQFF.

This chain connects TRBV6-2 or TRBV6-3 to TRBJ2-7, with 8 nucleotides matching TRBD2. V shed 1 base, J shed 4 bases, and the junction held 9 bases outside the gene matches. Germline V gene data show CDR1 as MNHEY and CDR2 as SVGEGT. The CDR3 sequence is 16 residues long. This CDR3 is CASSYFLRGAEYEQYF. CDR3 sequence (DNA): TGTGCCAGCAGTTACTTTTTGCGGGGGGCTGAATACGAGCAGTACTTC.

The chain carries TRBV2 and TRBJ2-1; D is undetermined. V lost 5 bases and J 3 bases, leaving 5 bases between the germline ends. The germline CDR1 and CDR2 sequences are SNHLY and FYNNEI. The CDR3 extends over 12 amino acids. CDR3 protein: CASSWGYNEQFF. The CDR3 nucleotides are TGTGCCAGCAGTTGGGGCTACAATGAGCAGTTCTTC.

The chain combines TRBV12-3 or TRBV12-4 with TRBJ1-5; 7 nucleotides agree with TRBD1. The CDR3 runs 13 residues. V was clipped by 5 bases and J by 5 bases; unmatched bases: 3. CDR3 region: CASSLTGDQPQHF. The CDR3, as DNA: TGTGCCAGCAGTCTTACAGGGGATCAGCCCCAGCATTTT.

The V gene is TRBV4-2, the J gene TRBJ1-2; no clear D. Trimming pared 0 bases from V and 3 bases from J, leaving 14 bases between. The germline V gene encodes CDR1 LGHNA and CDR2 YNFKEQ. This CDR3 is built from 16 residues. For the CDR3, the DNA is TGTGCCAGCAGCCAAGAAATTAGGGTGGCCCACTATGGCTACACCTTC. Translation: CASSQEIRVAHYGYTF.